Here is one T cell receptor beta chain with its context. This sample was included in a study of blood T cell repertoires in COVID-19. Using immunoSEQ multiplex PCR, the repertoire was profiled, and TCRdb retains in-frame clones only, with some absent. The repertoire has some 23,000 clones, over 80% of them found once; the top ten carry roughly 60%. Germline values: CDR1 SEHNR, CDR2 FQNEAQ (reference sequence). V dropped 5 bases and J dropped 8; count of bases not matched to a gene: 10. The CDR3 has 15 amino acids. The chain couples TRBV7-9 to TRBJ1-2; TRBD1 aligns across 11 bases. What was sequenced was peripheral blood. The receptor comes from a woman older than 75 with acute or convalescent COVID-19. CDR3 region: CASSLNGQGAGGYTF. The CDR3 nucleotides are TGTGCCAGCAGCCTCAACGGACAGGGGGCCGGGGGCTACACCTTC.